This passage covers 30 T cell receptor beta chains from one sample sequenced in a study of beta chain features in type 1 diabetes. Expressed TCRB transcripts were sequenced, since all the RNA that had been isolated was reverse transcribed. Libraries were prepared by immunoSEQ multiplex PCR; TCRdb keeps only in-frame clonotypes and omits some of them. The sample shows some 150,000 clones, about 10% of them seen only once. The sample consisted of naive CD4+ T cells from blood. Receptors originate from a man younger than 35 in good health.

A few counts support this clone. This sequence joins TRBV6-1 and TRBJ2-3; 7 bases match TRBD2. V lost 4 bases to trimming and J lost 8 bases; unmatched junction nucleotides: 12. The CDR3 covers 15 residues. CDR1 is MNHNS and CDR2 is SASEGT in the germline V gene. The CDR3 protein is CASSGAGTPGGTQYF. DNA of the CDR3: TGTGCCAGCAGTGGGGCCGGGACCCCGGGAGGTACGCAGTATTTT.

In this sample, this clone turned up a few times. V gene TRBV10-3 combines with J gene TRBJ2-7, with 11 bases aligning to TRBD1. The CDR3 totals 15 residues. The junction had 5 bases not matched to a gene; V was cut back by 4 bases and J by 3 bases. CDR1 ENHRY and CDR2 SYGVKD come from the germline V gene. The CDR3 DNA reads TGTGCCATCAGTGGCACGGGGACAGGGGGCTACGAGCAGTACTTC. It is translated as CAISGTGTGGYEQYF.

This chain connects TRBV2 to TRBJ1-4; no definite D call. Trimming shortened V by 7 bases and J by 6 bases, and 6 bases separated the two germline ends. This CDR3 comprises 11 residues. The germline CDR1 and CDR2 sequences are SNHLY and FYNNEI. Written as DNA, the CDR3 is TGTGCCAGCATGGAGGATGAAAAACTGTTTTTT. It yields the protein CASMEDEKLFF.

V is TRBV18 and J is TRBJ1-3; D not certain. V lost 5 bases and J 0 bases, leaving 11 bases between the germline ends. In germline, CDR1 is KGHSH, CDR2 LQKENI. This CDR3 contains 15 residues. The CDR3 DNA is TGTGCCAGCTCAGATACAGCTTCCTCTGGAAACACCATATATTTT. This gives the protein CASSDTASSGNTIYF. The whole variable domain, remainder taken from reference TRBV18 and TRBJ1-3, is NAGVMQNPRHLVRRRGQEARLRCSPMKGHSHVYWYRQLPEEGLKFMVYLQKENIIDESGMPKERFSAEFPKEGPSILRIQQVVRGDSAAYFCASSDTASSGNTIYFGEGSWLTVV.

V usage is TRBV5-1 and J usage is TRBJ2-3; the match to TRBD2 covers 16 bases. CDR1 and CDR2 (germline): SGHRS, YFSETQ. The junction had 5 bases not matched to a gene; V was cut back by 0 bases and J by 7 bases. The CDR3 covers 17 residues. CDR3 sequence (DNA): TGCGCCAGCAGCTTGGCGGGACTAGCGGGGGGGCCGAATACGCAGTATTTT. Protein sequence: CASSLAGLAGGPNTQYF. The full variable domain, completed using reference TRBV5-1 and TRBJ2-3, is KAGVTQTPRYLIKTRGQQVTLSCSPISGHRSVSWYQQTPGQGLQFLFEYFSETQRNKGNFPGRFSGRQFSNSRSEMNVSTLELGDSALYLCASSLAGLAGGPNTQYFGPGTRLTVL.

The gene calls are TRBV18 and TRBJ2-7; the match to TRBD1 covers 8 bases. The CDR3 extends over 13 amino acids. Germline CDR1 and CDR2: KGHSH and LQKENI. The J segment lost 4 bases and the V segment lost 3 bases, leaving 2 bases of the junction unmatched. This CDR3 is CASSPQGAYEQYF. The CDR3 DNA sequence: TGTGCCAGCTCACCGCAGGGGGCTTACGAGCAGTACTTC.

In this sample, this clone turned up a few times. This chain links TRBV7-8 with TRBJ2-1; 12 bases map to TRBD2. Germline lookup yields CDR1 SGHVS and CDR2 FQNEAQ. The V segment lost 3 bases and the J segment 6 bases; nucleotides outside the gene matches: 6. CDR3 length: 16 residues. The CDR3 region is CASSLLAGGGINEQFF. CDR3 DNA: TGTGCCAGCAGCTTGCTAGCGGGGGGGGGAATCAATGAGCAGTTCTTC.

Many counts were recorded for this clone. The chain links TRBV29-1 to TRBJ2-7, with TRBD1 as a possible D gene (5 bases). Trimming stripped 4 bases from V and 5 bases from J, with 9 bases between. CDR1 is SQVTM and CDR2 is ANQGSEA in the germline V gene. The CDR3 totals 11 residues. This CDR3 is CSVVRVDEQYF. The CDR3 DNA sequence: TGCAGCGTTGTCAGGGTGGACGAGCAGTACTTC.

This clone was seen more than once but under ten times. V usage is TRBV20-1 and J usage is TRBJ2-7; D ambiguous. CDR1 DFQATT and CDR2 SNEGSKA come from the germline V gene (reference sequence). V gave up 6 bases and J gave up 2 bases, with 5 bases separating them. CDR3 length: 10 amino acids. The CDR3 sequence: CSASTYEQYF. CDR3 bases: TGCAGTGCGAGCACCTACGAGCAGTACTTC.

This clone turned up a few times. The chain carries TRBV5-1 and TRBJ2-1, with 11 positions matching TRBD2. Germline loops: CDR1 SGHRS, CDR2 YFSETQ. The CDR3 has 15 amino acids. The V and J ends lost 1 base and 6 bases, in that order; junction bases with no gene match: 3. CDR3 loop: CASSLSSGGVNEQFF. As DNA, the CDR3 is TGCGCCAGCAGCTTGAGTAGCGGGGGGGTCAATGAGCAGTTCTTC.

This clone was detected a few times. The V gene is TRBV7-8, the J gene TRBJ2-7, with 13 bases aligning to TRBD2. Germline V gene data show CDR1 as SGHVS and CDR2 as FQNEAQ. This CDR3 region has 18 residues. The V and J ends lost 1 base and 2 bases, in that order; junction bases with no gene match: 8. The CDR3 nucleotides read TGTGCCAGCAGCTTAGGTGGAGGACTAGCGGGGGACCCCTACGAGCAGTACTTC. Its translation is CASSLGGGLAGDPYEQYF.

CDR3 region: CASSIGGGGYTF. The CDR3 DNA sequence: TGTGCCAGCAGCATCGGGGGGGGTGGCTACACCTTC. The gene calls are TRBV5-6 and TRBJ1-2, with D perhaps matching TRBD1 (5 bases). V was trimmed by 4 bases and J by 7 bases, leaving 11 bases between them. Germline CDR1 SGHDT, CDR2 YYEEEE. The CDR3 totals 12 residues.

Only a few counts were recorded for this clone. The rearrangement uses TRBV9 and TRBJ1-1; 7 bases map to TRBD1. The CDR3 loop spans 15 amino acids. J was trimmed by 0 bases and V by 4 bases; bases with no gene match: 6. Germline V CDR1 and CDR2: SGDLS, YYNGEE. Written as DNA, the CDR3 is TGTGCCAGCAGCCTCACAGGGGTCGTGAACACTGAAGCTTTCTTT. Translating gives CASSLTGVVNTEAFF.

The J gene is TRBJ1-1, the V gene TRBV10-3, with D hard to call. The length of the CDR3 is 15 residues. V was pared by 4 bases and J by 3 bases, with 15 bases between. Germline CDR1 is ENHRY and CDR2 is SYGVKD. CDR3 in amino acids: CAISVRGRADTEAFF. The CDR3 bases are TGTGCCATCAGTGTGAGAGGGAGGGCTGACACTGAAGCTTTCTTT.

This clone was seen a handful of times. This sequence joins TRBV6-6 and TRBJ2-7; D call uncertain. The V gene lost 3 bases and the J gene lost 3 bases, with 15 bases spanning the gap. Germline CDR1 reads MNHNY; CDR2 reads SVGAGI (reference sequence). The CDR3 consists of 15 residues. CDR3 DNA sequence: TGTGCCAGCAGTTATCGAGAGAAGAGTAACTACGAGCAGTACTTC. Protein sequence: CASSYREKSNYEQYF.

The CDR3 bases are TGTGCCAGCAGCTCTCAGGGGGCAGGTGAGCAGTACTTC. The encoded protein is CASSSQGAGEQYF. The chain couples TRBV7-7 to TRBJ2-7; 8 nucleotides agree with TRBD1. The CDR3 has 13 residues. The trim removed 4 bases at V and 7 bases at J, leaving 6 bases unmatched. Germline CDR1 SSHAT, CDR2 FNYEAQ (reference sequence).

A few counts support this clone. V is TRBV2 and J is TRBJ1-3, with 7 bases lining up with TRBD1. Germline-derived CDR1 and CDR2 are SNHLY and FYNNEI. Germline trimming cut 6 bases from V and 10 bases from J; bases unmatched to any gene: 18. The CDR3 sequence is 16 residues long. CDR3 in DNA: TGTGCCAGCAGCGAGGACAGGACACTGGGCAGGGGAACCATATATTTT. As protein: CASSEDRTLGRGTIYF.

The chain links TRBV28 to TRBJ2-1; 8 bases match TRBD2. The CDR3 runs to 14 residues. V shed 6 bases, J shed 8 bases, and the junction held 9 bases outside the gene matches. Per germline, CDR1 MDHEN and CDR2 SYDVKM. CDR3 sequence (DNA): TGTGCCAGCAGCCGGGGGGGGGCCAGGGATGAGCAGTTCTTC. Translating gives CASSRGGARDEQFF.

The J gene is TRBJ2-7, the V gene TRBV5-1, with D possibly TRBD1 on 6 matching bases. From germline, CDR1 is SGHRS and CDR2 YFSETQ. Deletions cut 4 bases from V and 3 bases from J, with 14 bases between. The CDR3 is 14 residues long. CDR3 nucleotide sequence: TGCGCCAGCAGCCCAGGGGTGGGCGGCTACGAGCAGTACTTC. Protein product: CASSPGVGGYEQYF.

The table lists this clone with a few counts. The rearrangement links TRBV7-2 to TRBJ1-1; 9 bases are shared with TRBD1. V trimming: 5 bases; J trimming: 3 bases; junction bases outside the gene matches: 10. This CDR3 spans 16 amino acids. Germline CDR1 SGHTA, CDR2 FQGNSA. The CDR3 region is CASSRAGTGTHTEAFF. DNA for the CDR3: TGTGCCAGCAGCCGGGCCGGGACAGGGACCCACACTGAAGCTTTCTTT.

The genes are TRBV23-1 and TRBJ2-2, with 9 nucleotides matching TRBD1. TRBV23-1 is noted as an ORF with a role that remains uncertain. The V gene end was trimmed by 6 bases and the J gene end by 6 bases; junction bases not matched to a gene: 11. The CDR3 runs to 16 residues. In DNA form, the CDR3 reads TGCGCCAGCAGCCAAGAGGGACAGGGCTTCTCCGGGGAGCTGTTTTTT. The encoded protein is CASSQEGQGFSGELFF.

This clone was detected a few times. The chain couples TRBV7-9 to TRBJ1-1; D gene ambiguous. Trimming shortened V by 1 base and J by 3 bases, and 12 bases separated the two germline ends. CDR1 is SEHNR, CDR2 FQNEAQ, per germline (reference sequence). This CDR3 has 15 amino acids. CDR3 loop: CASSLGAWGDTEAFF. In DNA form, the CDR3 reads TGTGCCAGCAGCTTAGGAGCTTGGGGAGACACTGAAGCTTTCTTT.

A few counts support this clone. V gene TRBV19 combines with J gene TRBJ2-2, with D unresolved. The CDR3 totals 14 residues. The germline V and J ends were trimmed by 7 bases and 7 bases, with 16 bases remaining between them. Germline assignment: CDR1 LNHDA and CDR2 SQIVND (reference sequence). The CDR3 spells CASTPSPRGGELFF. The CDR3 region has the DNA TGTGCCAGTACCCCGTCTCCCCGCGGCGGGGAGCTGTTTTTT.

This rearrangement joins TRBV30 to TRBJ1-5; no firm D call. This CDR3 has 13 amino acids. V lost 3 bases to trimming and J lost 7 bases, with 13 bases between them. Germline loops: CDR1 GTSNPN, CDR2 SVGIG (reference sequence). The CDR3 nucleotides are TGTGCCTGGAGCGTCGCGGGGAGACAGCCCCAGCATTTT. It specifies CAWSVAGRQPQHF.

This clone has just a few counts. V usage is TRBV6-5 and J usage is TRBJ2-3, with TRBD2 matching over 7 bases. Trimming removed 0 bases from V and 1 base from J; junction bases left unmatched: 4. This CDR3 is 16 amino acids long. Germline CDR1 and CDR2: MNHEY and SVGAGI. CDR3 amino acids: CASSYSAGLGTDTQYF. In nucleotides, the CDR3 is TGTGCCAGCAGTTACTCAGCGGGGTTGGGCACAGATACGCAGTATTTT.

This clone was counted a few times. The chain is built from TRBV5-6 and TRBJ2-2; TRBD1 agrees at 7 bases. V gave up 4 bases and J gave up 0 bases; unmatched junction bases: 6. CDR1 and CDR2 (germline): SGHDT, YYEEEE. The CDR3 spans 16 residues. CDR3 amino acids: CASSAPGTANTGELFF. For the CDR3, the DNA is TGTGCCAGCAGCGCACCCGGGACAGCGAACACCGGGGAGCTGTTTTTT.

The sample holds a few counts of this clone. The chain carries TRBV7-7 and TRBJ1-3; D remains unclear. The V gene lost 5 bases and the J gene lost 2 bases, with 10 bases spanning the gap. Germline V gene data show CDR1 as SSHAT and CDR2 as FNYEAQ (reference sequence). The CDR3 runs to 14 residues. The CDR3, as DNA: TGTGCCAGCAGCCCTAGAGTAGCTGGAAACACCATATATTTT. Amino acid sequence: CASSPRVAGNTIYF.

This clone appeared a few times. The rearrangement links TRBV5-1 to TRBJ2-3; 7 nucleotides line up with TRBD1. V lost 4 bases and J lost 2; bases outside the gene matches: 10. This CDR3 contains 16 residues. Germline values: CDR1 SGHRS, CDR2 YFSETQ. The CDR3 protein is CASSPGQLRLTDTQYF. CDR3 nucleotides: TGCGCCAGCAGCCCGGGACAGCTACGGCTCACAGATACGCAGTATTTT.

This clone was counted between two and nine times. The chain combines TRBV19 with TRBJ1-4; D perhaps matches TRBD1 (6 bases). Germline CDR1 is LNHDA and CDR2 is SQIVND (reference sequence). V lost 5 bases and J lost 7, with 14 bases in between. This CDR3 has 14 amino acids. The CDR3 spells CASSRTGGREKLFF. As DNA, the CDR3 is TGTGCCAGTAGTCGCACGGGGGGCCGTGAAAAACTGTTTTTT. Combining the CDR3 with reference TRBV19 and TRBJ1-4 gives the whole variable domain DGGITQSPKYLFRKEGQNVTLSCEQNLNHDAMYWYRQDPGQGLRLIYYSQIVNDFQKGDIAEGYSVSREKKESFPLTVTSAQKNPTAFYLCASSRTGGREKLFFGSGTQLSVL.

This clone was detected only a few times. This chain uses TRBV7-9 with TRBJ2-7, with 8 bases lining up with TRBD1. CDR3 length: 15 amino acids. With 5 bases clipped from V and 4 bases from J, the junction kept 10 bases outside the gene matches. Germline loops: CDR1 SEHNR, CDR2 FQNEAQ (reference sequence). The CDR3 sequence is CASSQDADRVYEQYF. The DNA of the CDR3 is TGTGCCAGCAGCCAGGACGCGGACAGGGTTTACGAGCAGTACTTC.